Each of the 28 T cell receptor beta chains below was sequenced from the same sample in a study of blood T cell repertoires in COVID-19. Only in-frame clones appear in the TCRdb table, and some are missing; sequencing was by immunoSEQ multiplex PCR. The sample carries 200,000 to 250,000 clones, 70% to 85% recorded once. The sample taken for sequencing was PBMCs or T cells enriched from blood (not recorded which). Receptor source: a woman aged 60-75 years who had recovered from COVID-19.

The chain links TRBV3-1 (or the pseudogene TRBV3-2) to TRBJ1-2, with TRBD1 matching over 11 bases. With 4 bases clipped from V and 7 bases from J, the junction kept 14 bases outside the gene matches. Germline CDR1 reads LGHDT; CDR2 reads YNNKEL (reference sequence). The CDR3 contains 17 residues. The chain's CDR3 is CASSLRTGGVSASGYTF. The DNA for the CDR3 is TGTGCCAGCAGCCTTCGGACAGGGGGCGTTTCAGCGAGTGGCTACACCTTC.

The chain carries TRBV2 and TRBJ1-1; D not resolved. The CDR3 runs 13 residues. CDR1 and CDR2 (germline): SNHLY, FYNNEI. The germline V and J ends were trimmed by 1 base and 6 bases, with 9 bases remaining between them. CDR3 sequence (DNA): TGTGCCAGCAGTGAAGGCCGGGGTGCTGAAGCTTTCTTT. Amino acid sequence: CASSEGRGAEAFF. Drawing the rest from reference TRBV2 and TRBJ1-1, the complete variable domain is EPEVTQTPSHQVTQMGQEVILRCVPISNHLYFYWYRQILGQKVEFLVSFYNNEISEKSEIFDDQFSVERPDGSNFTLKIRSTKLEDSAMYFCASSEGRGAEAFFGQGTRLTVV.

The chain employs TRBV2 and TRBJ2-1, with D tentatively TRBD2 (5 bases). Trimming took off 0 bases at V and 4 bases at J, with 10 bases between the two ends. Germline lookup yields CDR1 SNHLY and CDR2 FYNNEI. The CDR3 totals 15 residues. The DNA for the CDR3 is TGTGCCAGCAGTGAAGCGGGAGCCCTTTACAATGAGCAGTTCTTC. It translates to CASSEAGALYNEQFF.

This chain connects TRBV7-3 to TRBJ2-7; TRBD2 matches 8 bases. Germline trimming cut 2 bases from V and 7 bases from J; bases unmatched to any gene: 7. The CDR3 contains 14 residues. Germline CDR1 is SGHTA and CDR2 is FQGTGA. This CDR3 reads CASSLGGGPGEQYF. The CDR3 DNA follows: TGTGCCAGCAGCTTAGGCGGGGGGCCCGGAGAGCAGTACTTC. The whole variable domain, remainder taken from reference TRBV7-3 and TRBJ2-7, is GAGVSQTPSNKVTEKGKYVELRCDPISGHTALYWYRQSLGQGPEFLIYFQGTGAADDSGLPNDRFFAVRPEGSVSTLKIQRTERGDSAVYLCASSLGGGPGEQYFGPGTRLTVT.

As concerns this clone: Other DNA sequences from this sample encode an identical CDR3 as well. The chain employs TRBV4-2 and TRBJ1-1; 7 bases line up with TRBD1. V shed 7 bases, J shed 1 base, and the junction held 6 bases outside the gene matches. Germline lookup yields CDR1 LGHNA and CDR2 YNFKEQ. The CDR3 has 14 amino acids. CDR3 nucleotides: TGTGCCAGCACCCGGGACAGAGCGAACACTGAAGCTTTCTTT. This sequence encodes CASTRDRANTEAFF.

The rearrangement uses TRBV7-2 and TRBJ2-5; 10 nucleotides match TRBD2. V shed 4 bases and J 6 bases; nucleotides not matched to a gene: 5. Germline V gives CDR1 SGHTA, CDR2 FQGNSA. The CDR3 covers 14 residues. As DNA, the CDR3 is TGTGCCAGCAGCTCCCCTAGCGGGAGCAAGACCCAGTACTTC. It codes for CASSSPSGSKTQYF.

CDR3 region: CSALVKLFF. The DNA for the CDR3 is TGCAGCGCCCTCGTCAAACTGTTTTTT. This chain joins TRBV29-1 and TRBJ1-4; D gene unclear. The germline V gene encodes CDR1 SQVTM and CDR2 ANQGSEA. V lost 7 bases and J lost 11, with 8 bases in between. This CDR3 has 9 residues.

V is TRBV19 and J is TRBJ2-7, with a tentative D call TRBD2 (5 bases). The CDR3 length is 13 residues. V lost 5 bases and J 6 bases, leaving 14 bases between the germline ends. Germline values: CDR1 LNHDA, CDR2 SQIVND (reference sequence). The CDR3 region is CASSQGGPLEQYF. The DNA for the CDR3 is TGTGCCAGTAGTCAAGGAGGCCCCCTCGAGCAGTACTTC. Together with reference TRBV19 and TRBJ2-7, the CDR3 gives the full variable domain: DGGITQSPKYLFRKEGQNVTLSCEQNLNHDAMYWYRQDPGQGLRLIYYSQIVNDFQKGDIAEGYSVSREKKESFPLTVTSAQKNPTAFYLCASSQGGPLEQYFGPGTRLTVT.

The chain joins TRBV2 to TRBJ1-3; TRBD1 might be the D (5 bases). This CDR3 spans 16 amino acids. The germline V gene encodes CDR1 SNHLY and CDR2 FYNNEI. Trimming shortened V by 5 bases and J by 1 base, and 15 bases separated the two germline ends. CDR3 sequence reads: CASSLIRVSSGNTIYF. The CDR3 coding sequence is TGTGCCAGCAGTCTTATCAGGGTGTCGTCTGGAAACACCATATATTTT.

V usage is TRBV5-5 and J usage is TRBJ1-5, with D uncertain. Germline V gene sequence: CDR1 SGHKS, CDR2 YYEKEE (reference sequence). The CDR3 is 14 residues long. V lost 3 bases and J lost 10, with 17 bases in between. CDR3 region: CASSSTGGERPQHF. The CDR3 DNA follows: TGTGCCAGCAGCTCCACGGGAGGAGAAAGACCCCAGCATTTT.

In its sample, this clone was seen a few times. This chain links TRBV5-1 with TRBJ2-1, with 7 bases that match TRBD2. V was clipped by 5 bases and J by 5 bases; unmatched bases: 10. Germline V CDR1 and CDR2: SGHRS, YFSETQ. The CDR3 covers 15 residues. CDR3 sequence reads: CASSASGGANNEQFF. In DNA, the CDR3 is TGCGCCAGCAGTGCTAGCGGAGGAGCCAACAATGAGCAGTTCTTC. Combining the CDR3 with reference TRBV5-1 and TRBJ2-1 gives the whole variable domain KAGVTQTPRYLIKTRGQQVTLSCSPISGHRSVSWYQQTPGQGLQFLFEYFSETQRNKGNFPGRFSGRQFSNSRSEMNVSTLELGDSALYLCASSASGGANNEQFFGPGTRLTVL.

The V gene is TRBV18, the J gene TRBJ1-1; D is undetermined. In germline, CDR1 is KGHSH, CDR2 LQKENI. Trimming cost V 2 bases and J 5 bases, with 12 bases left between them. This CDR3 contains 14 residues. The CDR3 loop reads CASSPRNGYTEAFF. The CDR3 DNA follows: TGTGCCAGCTCACCAAGGAACGGGTATACTGAAGCTTTCTTT.

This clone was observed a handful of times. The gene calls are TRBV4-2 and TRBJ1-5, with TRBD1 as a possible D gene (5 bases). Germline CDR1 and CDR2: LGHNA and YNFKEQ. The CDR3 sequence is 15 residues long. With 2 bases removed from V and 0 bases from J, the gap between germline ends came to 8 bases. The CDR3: CASSQSGSSNQPQHF. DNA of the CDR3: TGTGCCAGCAGCCAATCAGGGTCTAGCAATCAGCCCCAGCATTTT.

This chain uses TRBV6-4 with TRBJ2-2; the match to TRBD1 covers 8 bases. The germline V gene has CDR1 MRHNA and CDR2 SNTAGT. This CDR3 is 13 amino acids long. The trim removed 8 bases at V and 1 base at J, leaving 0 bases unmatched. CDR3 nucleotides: TGTGCCAGCGGGACAGGGAACACCGGGGAGCTGTTTTTT. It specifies CASGTGNTGELFF.

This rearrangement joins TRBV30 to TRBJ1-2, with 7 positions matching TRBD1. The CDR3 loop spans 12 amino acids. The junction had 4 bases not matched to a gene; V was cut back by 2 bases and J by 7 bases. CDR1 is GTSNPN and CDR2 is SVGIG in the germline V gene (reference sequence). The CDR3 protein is CAWSRGGGGYTF. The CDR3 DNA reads TGTGCCTGGAGTCGAGGGGGCGGTGGCTACACCTTC. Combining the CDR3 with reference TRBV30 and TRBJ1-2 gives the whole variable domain SQTIHQWPATLVQPVGSPLSLECTVEGTSNPNLYWYRQAAGRGLQLLFYSVGIGQISSEVPQNLSASRPQDRQFILSSKKLLLSDSGFYLCAWSRGGGGYTFGSGTRLTVV.

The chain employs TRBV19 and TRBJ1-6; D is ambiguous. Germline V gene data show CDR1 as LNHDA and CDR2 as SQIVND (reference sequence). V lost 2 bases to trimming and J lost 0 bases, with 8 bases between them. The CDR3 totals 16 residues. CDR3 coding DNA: TGTGCCAGTAGTATATCGGGTAGCTCCTATAATTCACCCCTCCACTTT. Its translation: CASSISGSSYNSPLHF.

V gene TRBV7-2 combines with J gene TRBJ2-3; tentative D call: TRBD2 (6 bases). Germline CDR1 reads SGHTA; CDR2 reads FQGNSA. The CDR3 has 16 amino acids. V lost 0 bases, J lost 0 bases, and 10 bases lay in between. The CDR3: CASSLAGGPSTDTQYF. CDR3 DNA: TGTGCCAGCAGCTTAGCGGGGGGTCCTAGCACAGATACGCAGTATTTT.

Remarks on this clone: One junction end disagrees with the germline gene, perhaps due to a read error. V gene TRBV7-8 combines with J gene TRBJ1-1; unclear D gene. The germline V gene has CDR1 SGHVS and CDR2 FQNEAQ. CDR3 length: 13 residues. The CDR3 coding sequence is TGTGCCAGCAGTCGACCGGAGAACACTGAAACTTTCTTT. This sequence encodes CASSRPENTETFF.

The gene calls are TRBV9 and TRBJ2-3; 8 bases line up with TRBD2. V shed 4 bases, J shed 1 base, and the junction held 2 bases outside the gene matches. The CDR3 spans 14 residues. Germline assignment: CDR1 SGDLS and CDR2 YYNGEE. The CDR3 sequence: CASSPSGRTDTQYF. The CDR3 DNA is TGTGCCAGCAGCCCTAGCGGGCGCACAGATACGCAGTATTTT.

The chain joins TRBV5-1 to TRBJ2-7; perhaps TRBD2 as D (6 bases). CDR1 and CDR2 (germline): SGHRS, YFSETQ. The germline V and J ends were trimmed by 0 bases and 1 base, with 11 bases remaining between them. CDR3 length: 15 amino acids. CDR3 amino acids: CASSLGGVLSYEQYF. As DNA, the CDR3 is TGCGCCAGCAGCTTGGGCGGGGTGTTATCCTACGAGCAGTACTTC.

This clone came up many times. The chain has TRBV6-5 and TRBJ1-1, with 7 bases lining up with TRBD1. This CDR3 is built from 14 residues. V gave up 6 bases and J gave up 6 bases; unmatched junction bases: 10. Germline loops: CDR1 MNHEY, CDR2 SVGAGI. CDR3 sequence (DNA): TGTGCCAGCAGGGCGACAGGGTCCAACCCTGAAGCTTTCTTT. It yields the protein CASRATGSNPEAFF.

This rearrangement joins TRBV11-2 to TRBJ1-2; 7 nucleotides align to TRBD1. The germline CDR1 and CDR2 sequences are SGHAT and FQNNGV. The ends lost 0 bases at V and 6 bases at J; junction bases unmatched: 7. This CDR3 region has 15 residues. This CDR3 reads CASSLDPGGLNGYTF. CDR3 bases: TGTGCCAGCAGCTTAGATCCAGGGGGATTAAATGGCTACACCTTC.

CDR3 sequence (DNA): TGTGCCAGCAGTTCGACAGGGTCATCAGGAAACACCATATATTTT. Amino acids: CASSSTGSSGNTIYF. The rearrangement links TRBV6-5 to TRBJ1-3, with 7 bases matching TRBD1. The CDR3 spans 15 residues. V shed 4 bases and J 4 bases; nucleotides not matched to a gene: 7. The germline gives CDR1 MNHEY, CDR2 SVGAGI.

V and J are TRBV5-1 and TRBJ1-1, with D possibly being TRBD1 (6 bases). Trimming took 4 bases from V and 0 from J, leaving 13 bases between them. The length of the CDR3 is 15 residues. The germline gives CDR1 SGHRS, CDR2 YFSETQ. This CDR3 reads CASSPRGIMNTEAFF. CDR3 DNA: TGCGCCAGCAGCCCCAGGGGTATTATGAACACTGAAGCTTTCTTT.

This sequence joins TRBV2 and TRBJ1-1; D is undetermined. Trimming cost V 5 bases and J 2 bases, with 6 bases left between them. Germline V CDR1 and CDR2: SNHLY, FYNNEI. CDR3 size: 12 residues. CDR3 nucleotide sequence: TGTGCCAGCAGTTGGACTAACACTGAAGCTTTCTTT. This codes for CASSWTNTEAFF.

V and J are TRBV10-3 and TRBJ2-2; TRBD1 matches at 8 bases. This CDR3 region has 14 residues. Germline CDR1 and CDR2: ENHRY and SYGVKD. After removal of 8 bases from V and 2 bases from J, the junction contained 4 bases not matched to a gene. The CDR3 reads CAIQGQDNTGELFF. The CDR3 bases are TGTGCCATCCAGGGACAGGACAACACCGGGGAGCTGTTTTTT.

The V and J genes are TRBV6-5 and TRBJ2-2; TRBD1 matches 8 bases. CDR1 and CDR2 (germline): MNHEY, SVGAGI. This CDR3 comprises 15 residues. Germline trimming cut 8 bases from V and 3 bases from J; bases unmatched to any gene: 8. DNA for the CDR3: TGTGCCAGCGGTAAGGACAGGGAGGACACCGGGGAGCTGTTTTTT. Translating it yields CASGKDREDTGELFF.

The CDR3 nucleotides read TGTGCCAGTAGTTCGACAGATAAAGAGACCCAGTACTTC. Protein product: CASSSTDKETQYF. This rearrangement joins TRBV19 to TRBJ2-5; weak D call: TRBD1 (5 bases). Germline lookup yields CDR1 LNHDA and CDR2 SQIVND (reference sequence). V was clipped by 5 bases and J by 3 bases, with 10 bases between them. This CDR3 region has 13 residues.